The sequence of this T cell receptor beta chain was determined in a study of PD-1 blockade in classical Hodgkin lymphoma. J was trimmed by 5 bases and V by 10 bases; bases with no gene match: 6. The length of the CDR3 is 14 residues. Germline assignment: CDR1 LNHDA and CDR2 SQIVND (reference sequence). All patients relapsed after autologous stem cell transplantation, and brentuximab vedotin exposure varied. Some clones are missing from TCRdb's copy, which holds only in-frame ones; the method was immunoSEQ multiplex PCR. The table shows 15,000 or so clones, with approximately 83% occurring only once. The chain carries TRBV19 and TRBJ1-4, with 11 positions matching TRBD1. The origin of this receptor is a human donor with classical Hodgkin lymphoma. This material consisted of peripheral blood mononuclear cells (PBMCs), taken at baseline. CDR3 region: CATRDRGFNEKLFF. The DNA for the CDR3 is TGTGCCACCCGGGACAGGGGGTTCAATGAAAAACTGTTTTTT.